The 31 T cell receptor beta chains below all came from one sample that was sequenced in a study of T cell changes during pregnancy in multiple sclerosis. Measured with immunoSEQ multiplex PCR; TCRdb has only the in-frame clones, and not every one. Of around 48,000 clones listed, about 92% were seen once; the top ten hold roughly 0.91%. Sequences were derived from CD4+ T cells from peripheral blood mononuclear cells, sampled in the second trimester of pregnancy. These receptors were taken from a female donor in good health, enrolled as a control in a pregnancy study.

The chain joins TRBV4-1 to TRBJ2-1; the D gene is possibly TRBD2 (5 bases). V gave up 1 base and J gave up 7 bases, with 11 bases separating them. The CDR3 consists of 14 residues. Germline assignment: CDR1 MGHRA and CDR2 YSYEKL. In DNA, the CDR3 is TGCGCCAGCAGCCAAGGAATCGGGGTGAATGAGCAGTTCTTC. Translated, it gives CASSQGIGVNEQFF.

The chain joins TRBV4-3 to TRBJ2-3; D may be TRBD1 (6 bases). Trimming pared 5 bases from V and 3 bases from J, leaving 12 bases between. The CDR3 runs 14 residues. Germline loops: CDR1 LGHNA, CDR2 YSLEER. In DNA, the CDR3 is TGCGCCAGCAGCTTGCAGGGGAAGACAGATACGCAGTATTTT. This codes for CASSLQGKTDTQYF.

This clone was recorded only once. Here the CDR3 DNA reads TGTGCCAGCTTTGTGGACCCGGGACACAATAATCAGCCCCAGCATTTT. Residues: CASFVDPGHNNQPQHF. This chain connects TRBV2 to TRBJ1-5; maybe TRBD1 (6 bases). Germline V gene sequence: CDR1 SNHLY, CDR2 FYNNEI. V dropped 8 bases and J dropped 4 bases, with 21 bases sitting between them. CDR3 length: 16 residues.

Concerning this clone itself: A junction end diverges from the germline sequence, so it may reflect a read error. The CDR3 DNA follows: TGTGCTAGCAGCACCTCTTCTAGCGGGAGCGATGAGCAGTTCTTC. It codes for CASSTSSSGSDEQFF. The V gene is TRBV7-7, the J gene TRBJ2-1, with 10 bases lining up with TRBD2. The CDR3 is 15 residues long. The germline V gene has CDR1 SSHAT and CDR2 FNYEAQ (reference sequence).

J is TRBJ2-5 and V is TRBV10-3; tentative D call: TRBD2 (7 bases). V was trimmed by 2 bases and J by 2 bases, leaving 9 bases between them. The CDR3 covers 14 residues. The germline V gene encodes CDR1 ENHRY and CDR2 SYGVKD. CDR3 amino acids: CAISEGGAQETQYF. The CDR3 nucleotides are TGTGCCATCAGTGAGGGGGGGGCTCAAGAGACCCAGTACTTC.

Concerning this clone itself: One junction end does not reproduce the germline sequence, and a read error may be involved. In nucleotides, the CDR3 is TGTGCTAGCAGCTTGGGGAGATCAACTAATGAAAAACTGTTTTTT. Translation gives CASSLGRSTNEKLFF. The chain employs TRBV7-7 and TRBJ1-4, with D unclear. Germline CDR1 is SSHAT and CDR2 is FNYEAQ (reference sequence). The CDR3 loop spans 15 amino acids.

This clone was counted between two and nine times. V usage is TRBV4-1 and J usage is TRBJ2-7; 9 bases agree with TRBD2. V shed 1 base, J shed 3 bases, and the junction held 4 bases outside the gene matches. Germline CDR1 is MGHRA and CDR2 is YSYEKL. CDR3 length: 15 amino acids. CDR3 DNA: TGCGCCAGCAGCCAAGCCGGACTAGCGAGCTACGAGCAGTACTTC. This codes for CASSQAGLASYEQYF.

This CDR3 is CASSPDRTYGNEQFF. The CDR3 DNA sequence: TGTGCCAGTAGTCCCGACAGGACGTACGGGAATGAGCAGTTCTTC. The rearrangement links TRBV19 to TRBJ2-1; D might be TRBD1 (6 bases). The CDR3 totals 15 residues. Germline V lookup: CDR1 LNHDA, CDR2 SQIVND (reference sequence). V was pared by 5 bases and J by 7 bases, with 18 bases between.

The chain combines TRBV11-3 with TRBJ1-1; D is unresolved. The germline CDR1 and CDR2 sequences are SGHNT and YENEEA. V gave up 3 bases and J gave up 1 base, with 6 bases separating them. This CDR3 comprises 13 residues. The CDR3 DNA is TGTGCCAGCAGCTTTGGAGGGAACACTGAAGCTTTCTTT. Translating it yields CASSFGGNTEAFF.

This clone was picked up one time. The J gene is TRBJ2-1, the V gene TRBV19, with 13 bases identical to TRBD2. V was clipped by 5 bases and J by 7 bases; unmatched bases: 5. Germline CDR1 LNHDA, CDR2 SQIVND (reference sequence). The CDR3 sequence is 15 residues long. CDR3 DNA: TGTGCCAGTAGTGAGACTAGCGGGGGGTCTAATGAGCAGTTCTTC. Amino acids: CASSETSGGSNEQFF.

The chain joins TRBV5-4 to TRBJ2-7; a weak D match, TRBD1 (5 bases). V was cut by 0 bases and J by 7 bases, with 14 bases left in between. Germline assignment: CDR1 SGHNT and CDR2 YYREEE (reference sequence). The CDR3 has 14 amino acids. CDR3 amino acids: CASSLEGPVREQYF. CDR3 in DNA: TGTGCCAGCAGCTTGGAGGGGCCTGTGCGAGAGCAGTACTTC.

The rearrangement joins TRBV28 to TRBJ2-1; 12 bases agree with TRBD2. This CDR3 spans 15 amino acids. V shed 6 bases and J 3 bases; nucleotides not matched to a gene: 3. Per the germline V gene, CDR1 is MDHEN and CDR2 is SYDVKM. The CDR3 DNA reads TGTGCCAGCAGGCTAGCGGGAGGGATCTACAATGAGCAGTTCTTC. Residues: CASRLAGGIYNEQFF. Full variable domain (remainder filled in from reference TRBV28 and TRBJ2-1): DVKVTQSSRYLVKRTGEKVFLECVQDMDHENMFWYRQDPGLGLRLIYFSYDVKMKEKGDIPEGYSVSREKKERFSLILESASTNQTSMYLCASRLAGGIYNEQFFGPGTRLTVL.

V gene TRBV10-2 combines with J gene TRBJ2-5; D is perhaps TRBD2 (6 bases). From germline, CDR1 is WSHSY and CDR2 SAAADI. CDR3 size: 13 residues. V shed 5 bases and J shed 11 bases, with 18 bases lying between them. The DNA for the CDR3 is TGCGCCAGCAGTTTCGGTTCCGGAGGGGAGCAGTACTTC. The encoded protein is CASSFGSGGEQYF.

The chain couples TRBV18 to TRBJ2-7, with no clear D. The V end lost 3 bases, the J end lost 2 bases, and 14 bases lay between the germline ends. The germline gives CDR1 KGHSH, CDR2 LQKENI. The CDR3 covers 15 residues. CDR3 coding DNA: TGTGCCAGCTCACCTCCGAATCTGGGCCCCTACGAGCAGTACTTC. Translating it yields CASSPPNLGPYEQYF. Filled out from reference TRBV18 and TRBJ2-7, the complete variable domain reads NAGVMQNPRHLVRRRGQEARLRCSPMKGHSHVYWYRQLPEEGLKFMVYLQKENIIDESGMPKERFSAEFPKEGPSILRIQQVVRGDSAAYFCASSPPNLGPYEQYFGPGTRLTVT.

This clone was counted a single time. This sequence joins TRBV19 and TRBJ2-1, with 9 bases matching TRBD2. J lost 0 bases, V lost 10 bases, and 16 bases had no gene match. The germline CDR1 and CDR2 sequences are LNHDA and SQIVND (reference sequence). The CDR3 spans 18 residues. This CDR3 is CATPGTSLQPSSYNEQFF. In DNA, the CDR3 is TGTGCCACCCCTGGGACTAGCCTCCAACCTAGCTCCTACAATGAGCAGTTCTTC.

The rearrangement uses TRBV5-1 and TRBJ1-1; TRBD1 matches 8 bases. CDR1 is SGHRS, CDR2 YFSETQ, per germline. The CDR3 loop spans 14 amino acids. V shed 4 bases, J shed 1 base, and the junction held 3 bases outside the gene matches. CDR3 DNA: TGCGCCAGCAGCCATGACAGGGGGAACACTGAAGCTTTCTTT. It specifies CASSHDRGNTEAFF.

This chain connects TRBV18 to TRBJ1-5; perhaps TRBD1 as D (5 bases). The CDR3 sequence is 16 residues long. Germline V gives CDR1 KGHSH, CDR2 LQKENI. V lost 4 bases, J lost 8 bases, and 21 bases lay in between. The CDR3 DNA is TGTGCCAGCTCACGTTACGGTGACACCCGGGGGGAGCCCCAGCATTTT. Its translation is CASSRYGDTRGEPQHF.

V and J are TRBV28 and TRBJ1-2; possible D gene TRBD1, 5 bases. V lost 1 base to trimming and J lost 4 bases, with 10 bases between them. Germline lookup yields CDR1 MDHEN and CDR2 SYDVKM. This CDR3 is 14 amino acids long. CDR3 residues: CASSLSEGLYGYTF. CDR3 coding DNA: TGTGCCAGCAGTTTATCGGAGGGGCTCTATGGCTACACCTTC.

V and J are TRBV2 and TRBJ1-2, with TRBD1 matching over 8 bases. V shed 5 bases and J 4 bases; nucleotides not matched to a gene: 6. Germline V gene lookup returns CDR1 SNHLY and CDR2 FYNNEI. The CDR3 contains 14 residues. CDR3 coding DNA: TGTGCCAGCAGTCGAGACAGGGGCAGCTATGGCTACACCTTC. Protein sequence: CASSRDRGSYGYTF.

The CDR3: CASSGTHRGQNTIYF. For the CDR3, the DNA is TGTGCCAGCAGTGGAACCCACAGGGGGCAAAACACCATATATTTT. This rearrangement joins TRBV25-1 to TRBJ1-3, with 9 bases lining up with TRBD1. Per the germline V gene, CDR1 is MGHDK and CDR2 is SYGVNS. J was trimmed by 6 bases and V by 4 bases; bases with no gene match: 7. The CDR3 runs to 15 residues.

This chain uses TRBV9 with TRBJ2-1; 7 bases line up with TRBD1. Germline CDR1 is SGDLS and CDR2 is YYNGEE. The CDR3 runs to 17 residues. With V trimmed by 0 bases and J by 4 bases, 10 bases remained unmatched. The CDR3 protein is CASSVELLGQTYNEQFF. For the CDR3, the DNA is TGTGCCAGCAGCGTAGAATTACTGGGACAGACGTACAATGAGCAGTTCTTC. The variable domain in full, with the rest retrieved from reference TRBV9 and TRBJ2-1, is DSGVTQTPKHLITATGQRVTLRCSPRSGDLSVYWYQQSLDQGLQFLIQYYNGEERAKGNILERFSAQQFPDLHSELNLSSLELGDSALYFCASSVELLGQTYNEQFFGPGTRLTVL.

The CDR3 protein is CASSLEGFGKIGGELFF. Here the CDR3 DNA reads TGTGCCAGCAGCTTGGAGGGGTTCGGGAAGATAGGCGGGGAGCTGTTTTTT. This chain connects TRBV7-7 to TRBJ2-2; perhaps TRBD2 as D (6 bases). The CDR3 consists of 17 residues. V gave up 3 bases and J gave up 7 bases, with 21 bases separating them. CDR1 is SSHAT and CDR2 is FNYEAQ in the germline V gene (reference sequence).

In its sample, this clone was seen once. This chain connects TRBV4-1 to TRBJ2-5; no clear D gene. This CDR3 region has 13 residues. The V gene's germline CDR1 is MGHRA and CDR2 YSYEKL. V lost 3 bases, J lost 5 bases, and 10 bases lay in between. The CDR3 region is CASSQAYGETQYF. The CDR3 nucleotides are TGCGCCAGCAGCCAGGCTTACGGGGAGACCCAGTACTTC.

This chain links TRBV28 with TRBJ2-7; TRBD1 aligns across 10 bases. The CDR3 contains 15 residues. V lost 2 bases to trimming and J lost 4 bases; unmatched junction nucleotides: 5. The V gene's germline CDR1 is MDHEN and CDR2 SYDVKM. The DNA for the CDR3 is TGTGCCAGCAGTTTAGGGGGGGACAGGGGTTACGAGCAGTACTTC. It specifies CASSLGGDRGYEQYF.

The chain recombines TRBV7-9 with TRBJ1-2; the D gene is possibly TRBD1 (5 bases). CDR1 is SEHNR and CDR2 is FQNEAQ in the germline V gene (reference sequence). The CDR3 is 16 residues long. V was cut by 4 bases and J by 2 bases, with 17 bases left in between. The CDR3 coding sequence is TGTGCCAGCAGCTCAACACGACCGCGGGGGAACTATGGCTACACCTTC. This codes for CASSSTRPRGNYGYTF.

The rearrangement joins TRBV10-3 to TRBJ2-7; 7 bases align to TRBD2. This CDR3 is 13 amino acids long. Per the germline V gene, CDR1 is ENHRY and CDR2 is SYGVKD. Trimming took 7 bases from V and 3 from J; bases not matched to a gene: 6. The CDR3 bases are TGTGCCATCAACAGCGGGACCAACTACGAGCAGTACTTC. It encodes CAINSGTNYEQYF.

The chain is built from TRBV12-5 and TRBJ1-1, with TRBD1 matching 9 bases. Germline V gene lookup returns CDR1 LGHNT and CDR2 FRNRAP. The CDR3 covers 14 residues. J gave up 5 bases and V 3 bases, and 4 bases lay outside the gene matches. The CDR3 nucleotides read TGTGCTAGTGGTTTTTGGGACAGGGCGACTGAAGCTTTCTTT. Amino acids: CASGFWDRATEAFF.

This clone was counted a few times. CDR3 loop: CASSIGGGELFF. CDR3 nucleotide sequence: TGTGCCAGCAGCATAGGAGGAGGGGAGCTGTTTTTT. J is TRBJ2-2 and V is TRBV6-5; the D gene is possibly TRBD2 (5 bases). The V gene lost 6 bases and the J gene lost 8 bases, with 10 bases spanning the gap. The CDR3 is 12 residues long. Germline loops: CDR1 MNHEY, CDR2 SVGAGI.

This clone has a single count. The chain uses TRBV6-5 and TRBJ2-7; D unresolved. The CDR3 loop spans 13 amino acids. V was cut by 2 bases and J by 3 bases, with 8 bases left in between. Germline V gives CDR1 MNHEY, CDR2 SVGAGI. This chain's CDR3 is CASSYGPYYEQYF. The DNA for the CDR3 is TGTGCCAGCAGTTACGGGCCCTACTACGAGCAGTACTTC.

The chain's CDR3 is CASSRRDRGYNEQFF. The CDR3 DNA is TGTGCCAGCAGCCGAAGGGACAGGGGTTACAATGAGCAGTTCTTC. The chain joins TRBV5-4 to TRBJ2-1, with TRBD1 matching 10 bases. The CDR3 covers 15 residues. The ends lost 4 bases at V and 4 bases at J; junction bases unmatched: 5. Germline assignment: CDR1 SGHNT and CDR2 YYREEE (reference sequence).

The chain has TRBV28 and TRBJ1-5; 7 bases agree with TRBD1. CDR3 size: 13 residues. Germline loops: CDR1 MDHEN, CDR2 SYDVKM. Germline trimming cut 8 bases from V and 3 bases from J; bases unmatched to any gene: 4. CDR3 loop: CASRTGNNQPQHF. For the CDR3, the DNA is TGTGCCAGCCGGACAGGAAACAATCAGCCCCAGCATTTT.